These T cell receptor beta chains were read from a single sample in a study of control samples from healthy donors and cancer patients. Generated by immunoSEQ multiplex PCR, the TCRdb table keeps only in-frame clones and is missing some. The table has 150,000 or so clones, approximately 94% seen once. What was sequenced was blood. The receptors come from a man aged 40-49 years in good health. Each CDR3 is given with its conserved first and last residue. D genes are given only for firm matches. Size values are once, few and many counts, or a class for expanded clones, and some rows have none.

CDR3aa: CASSLIGGGPQHF
CDR3nt: TGTGCCAGCAGTTTAATCGGTGGTGGGCCCCAGCATTTT
j_gene: TRBJ1-5
len: 13
d_gene: .
abundance: .
v_gene: TRBV12-3/TRBV12-4

CDR3aa: CASSWEATGIRSEAFF
CDR3nt: TGCGCCAGCAGCTGGGAAGCGACAGGGATTCGCTCTGAAGCTTTCTTT
j_gene: TRBJ1-1
len: 16
d_gene: TRBD1
abundance: .
v_gene: TRBV5-1

CDR3aa: CASSFGTASSYEQYF
CDR3nt: TGTGCCAGCAGTTTCGGGACAGCCAGCTCCTACGAGCAGTACTTC
j_gene: TRBJ2-7
len: 15
d_gene: TRBD1
abundance: .
v_gene: TRBV27

CDR3aa: CASSYWTSGGNYNEQFF
CDR3nt: TGCGCCAGCAGCTATTGGACTAGCGGGGGGAACTACAATGAGCAGTTCTTC
j_gene: TRBJ2-1
len: 17
d_gene: TRBD2
abundance: once
v_gene: TRBV5-1

CDR3aa: CATSDGDRGRGAFF
CDR3nt: TGTGCCACCAGTGATGGCGACAGGGGGCGAGGAGCTTTCTTT
j_gene: TRBJ1-1
len: 14
d_gene: TRBD1
abundance: .
v_gene: TRBV24-1

CDR3aa: CASSQMRVAFF
CDR3nt: TGCGCCAGCAGCCAAATGCGGGTCGCTTTCTTT
j_gene: TRBJ1-1
len: 11
d_gene: .
abundance: .
v_gene: TRBV4-1

CDR3aa: CASSLGLAGGGNTDTQYF
CDR3nt: TGTGCCAGCAGCTTGGGACTAGCGGGAGGGGGTAACACAGATACGCAGTATTTT
j_gene: TRBJ2-3
len: 18
d_gene: TRBD2
abundance: .
v_gene: TRBV5-6

CDR3aa: CASSPGPINYEKLFF
CDR3nt: TGTGCCAGCTCACCAGGGCCCATCAATTATGAAAAACTGTTTTTT
j_gene: TRBJ1-4
len: 15
d_gene: .
abundance: .
v_gene: TRBV18

CDR3aa: CASSPYSYEQYF
CDR3nt: TGTGCCAGCAGCCCCTACTCCTACGAGCAGTACTTC
j_gene: TRBJ2-7
len: 12
d_gene: .
abundance: .
v_gene: TRBV9

CDR3aa: CASSQDLAGETQYF
CDR3nt: TGCGCCAGCAGCCAAGATCTAGCGGGAGAGACCCAGTACTTC
j_gene: TRBJ2-5
len: 14
d_gene: TRBD2
abundance: .
v_gene: TRBV4-1

CDR3aa: CASSPPGTQGNEKLFF
CDR3nt: TGTGCCAGCTCACCCCCCGGTACTCAGGGTAATGAAAAACTGTTTTTT
j_gene: TRBJ1-4
len: 16
d_gene: .
abundance: .
v_gene: TRBV18

CDR3aa: CASSPYQVDGTVYEKLFF
CDR3nt: TGTGCCAGCAGCCCTTATCAGGTGGACGGGACAGTATATGAAAAACTGTTTTTT
j_gene: TRBJ1-4
len: 18
d_gene: .
abundance: .
v_gene: TRBV21-1

CDR3aa: CASTLEGLGGSNEQFF
CDR3nt: TGTGCCAGCACTCTAGAGGGATTGGGGGGCAGCAATGAGCAGTTCTTC
j_gene: TRBJ2-1
len: 16
d_gene: .
abundance: once
v_gene: TRBV3-1/TRBV3-2

CDR3aa: CASSPRTSGTGELFF
CDR3nt: TGTGCCAGCAGTCCACGGACTAGCGGCACCGGGGAGCTGTTTTTT
j_gene: TRBJ2-2
len: 15
d_gene: TRBD2
abundance: .
v_gene: TRBV27

CDR3aa: CASSYGGTEAFF
CDR3nt: TGTGCCAGCAGCTACGGGGGGACTGAAGCTTTCTTT
j_gene: TRBJ1-1
len: 12
d_gene: .
abundance: .
v_gene: TRBV7-9

CDR3aa: CAWSVGGGYGYTF
CDR3nt: TGTGCCTGGAGTGTAGGAGGGGGGTATGGCTACACCTTC
j_gene: TRBJ1-2
len: 13
d_gene: .
abundance: .
v_gene: TRBV30

CDR3aa: CASSTPYQETQYF
CDR3nt: TGTGCCAGCAGTACCCCGTACCAAGAGACCCAGTACTTC
j_gene: TRBJ2-5
len: 13
d_gene: .
abundance: .
v_gene: TRBV27

CDR3aa: CASSLARSEQETQYF
CDR3nt: TGTGCCAGCAGCTTAGCGCGTAGTGAACAAGAGACCCAGTACTTC
j_gene: TRBJ2-5
len: 15
d_gene: .
abundance: once
v_gene: TRBV7-9

CDR3aa: CSVEDRSDNYGYTF
CDR3nt: TGCAGCGTTGAAGATCGGTCAGATAACTATGGCTACACCTTC
j_gene: TRBJ1-2
len: 14
d_gene: .
abundance: .
v_gene: TRBV29-1

CDR3aa: CASNAEALNTGELFF
CDR3nt: TGTGCCAGCAACGCGGAGGCGCTCAACACCGGGGAGCTGTTTTTT
j_gene: TRBJ2-2
len: 15
d_gene: .
abundance: .
v_gene: TRBV2

CDR3aa: CSVVRDSLYNEQFF
CDR3nt: TGCAGCGTTGTCCGAGACAGTCTATACAATGAGCAGTTCTTC
j_gene: TRBJ2-1
len: 14
d_gene: .
abundance: .
v_gene: TRBV29-1

CDR3aa: CASSEGQGWNGYTF
CDR3nt: TGTGCCAGCAGCGAGGGACAGGGGTGGAATGGCTACACCTTC
j_gene: TRBJ1-2
len: 14
d_gene: TRBD1
abundance: .
v_gene: TRBV5-6

CDR3aa: CASSRGTAESTYGYTF
CDR3nt: TGTGCCAGCAGCAGAGGGACAGCTGAATCTACTTATGGCTACACCTTC
j_gene: TRBJ1-2
len: 16
d_gene: TRBD1
abundance: .
v_gene: TRBV7-2

CDR3aa: CATSEGLPKGTNTGELFF
CDR3nt: TGTGCCACCAGTGAGGGTCTGCCTAAGGGAACTAACACCGGGGAGCTGTTTTTT
j_gene: TRBJ2-2
len: 18
d_gene: .
abundance: once
v_gene: TRBV24-1

CDR3aa: CASRDVQADGYTF
CDR3nt: TGTGCCAGCAGAGACGTTCAGGCGGATGGCTACACCTTC
j_gene: TRBJ1-2
len: 13
d_gene: .
abundance: .
v_gene: TRBV28

CDR3aa: CASSVGGKVQYF
CDR3nt: TGTGCCAGCAGCGTAGGCGGGAAGGTGCAGTATTTT
j_gene: TRBJ2-3
len: 12
d_gene: .
abundance: .
v_gene: TRBV9

CDR3aa: CATSSFGQRNQPQHF
CDR3nt: TGTGCCACCAGCAGTTTCGGACAGAGGAATCAGCCCCAGCATTTT
j_gene: TRBJ1-5
len: 15
d_gene: .
abundance: .
v_gene: TRBV15

CDR3aa: CASSYDTGANVLTF
CDR3nt: TGTGCCAGCAGCTATGACACTGGGGCCAACGTCCTGACTTTC
j_gene: TRBJ2-6
len: 14
d_gene: .
abundance: .
v_gene: TRBV7-9

CDR3aa: CASSEQGARYGYTF
CDR3nt: TGTGCCAGCAGTGAACAGGGGGCCCGTTATGGCTACACCTTC
j_gene: TRBJ1-2
len: 14
d_gene: TRBD1
abundance: once
v_gene: TRBV6-1

CDR3aa: CASSLVDGNEQFF
CDR3nt: TGTGCCAGCAGCTTAGTAGACGGAAATGAGCAGTTCTTC
j_gene: TRBJ2-1
len: 13
d_gene: .
abundance: .
v_gene: TRBV7-9

CDR3aa: CASSLEGPLHF
CDR3nt: TGCGCCAGCAGCTTGGAGGGACCCCTCCACTTT
j_gene: TRBJ1-6
len: 11
d_gene: .
abundance: .
v_gene: TRBV5-1

CDR3aa: CASTPGGVNTGELFF
CDR3nt: TGTGCCAGTACCCCGGGCGGAGTGAACACCGGGGAGCTGTTTTTT
j_gene: TRBJ2-2
len: 15
d_gene: .
abundance: .
v_gene: TRBV19

CDR3aa: CASSPPGRTQGTQYF
CDR3nt: TGTGCCAGCTCACCACCAGGTCGGACACAAGGGACCCAGTACTTC
j_gene: TRBJ2-5
len: 15
d_gene: .
abundance: once
v_gene: TRBV18

CDR3aa: CASSVAEGALFF
CDR3nt: TGTGCCAGCAGCGTAGCTGAGGGTGCGCTGTTTTTT
j_gene: TRBJ1-4
len: 12
d_gene: .
abundance: .
v_gene: TRBV9

CDR3aa: CASSLGGTDTQYF
CDR3nt: TGTGCCAGCAGCTTAGGGGGGACAGATACGCAGTATTTT
j_gene: TRBJ2-3
len: 13
d_gene: .
abundance: .
v_gene: TRBV7-9

CDR3aa: CASRAGLQGVQYF
CDR3nt: TGCGCCAGCCGAGCGGGTCTCCAAGGGGTGCAGTACTTC
j_gene: TRBJ2-7
len: 13
d_gene: .
abundance: .
v_gene: TRBV5-1

CDR3aa: CASSQRQGTNTEAFF
CDR3nt: TGCGCCAGCAGCCAGAGACAGGGGACGAACACTGAAGCTTTCTTT
j_gene: TRBJ1-1
len: 15
d_gene: TRBD1
abundance: .
v_gene: TRBV4-3

CDR3aa: CASSESGTLRPQHF
CDR3nt: TGCGCCAGCAGTGAGTCCGGCACCCTCCGGCCCCAGCATTTT
j_gene: TRBJ1-5
len: 14
d_gene: .
abundance: .
v_gene: TRBV10-1

CDR3aa: CASAGTVTYEQYF
CDR3nt: TGTGCTAGTGCCGGGACAGTTACCTACGAGCAGTACTTC
j_gene: TRBJ2-7
len: 13
d_gene: TRBD1
abundance: once
v_gene: TRBV12-5

CDR3aa: CASSLHSGSNEQYF
CDR3nt: TGCGCCAGCAGCTTGCACTCGGGGTCCAACGAGCAGTACTTC
j_gene: TRBJ2-7
len: 14
d_gene: .
abundance: .
v_gene: TRBV5-1

CDR3aa: CASSPLRTDTQYF
CDR3nt: TGTGCCAGCAGCCCTCTCCGCACAGATACGCAGTATTTT
j_gene: TRBJ2-3
len: 13
d_gene: .
abundance: .
v_gene: TRBV27

CDR3aa: CASSRAEETQYF
CDR3nt: TGTGCCAGCAGCCGGGCTGAGGAGACCCAGTACTTC
j_gene: TRBJ2-5
len: 12
d_gene: .
abundance: .
v_gene: TRBV5-4

CDR3aa: CASSDGPEAFF
CDR3nt: TGCGCCAGCAGTGATGGGCCTGAAGCTTTCTTT
j_gene: TRBJ1-1
len: 11
d_gene: .
abundance: .
v_gene: TRBV10-2

CDR3aa: CASSQAKTGHTEAFF
CDR3nt: TGCGCCAGCAGCCAGGCCAAAACAGGGCACACTGAAGCTTTCTTT
j_gene: TRBJ1-1
len: 15
d_gene: .
abundance: .
v_gene: TRBV4-1

CDR3aa: CASGLTGSGVGQYF
CDR3nt: TGTGCCAGCGGCTTAACCGGGAGCGGGGTCGGGCAGTACTTC
j_gene: TRBJ2-7
len: 14
d_gene: TRBD2
abundance: .
v_gene: TRBV7-3

CDR3aa: CASSPTGAYEQYF
CDR3nt: TGTGCCAGCAGCCCAACAGGGGCCTACGAGCAGTACTTC
j_gene: TRBJ2-7
len: 13
d_gene: TRBD1
abundance: once
v_gene: TRBV5-6

CDR3aa: CASSQDVYPRNEQFF
CDR3nt: TGTGCCAGCAGCCAAGATGTTTATCCAAGGAATGAGCAGTTCTTC
j_gene: TRBJ2-1
len: 15
d_gene: .
abundance: .
v_gene: TRBV3-1/TRBV3-2

CDR3aa: CASSLGTDSNQPQHF
CDR3nt: TGCGCCAGCAGCTTGGGTACGGATAGCAATCAGCCCCAGCATTTT
j_gene: TRBJ1-5
len: 15
d_gene: .
abundance: .
v_gene: TRBV5-1

CDR3aa: CSVVSLQGGVGYGYTF
CDR3nt: TGCAGCGTCGTCAGTTTACAGGGAGGAGTTGGGTATGGCTACACCTTC
j_gene: TRBJ1-2
len: 16
d_gene: .
abundance: .
v_gene: TRBV29-1

CDR3aa: CASTLGGAHEQYF
CDR3nt: TGTGCCAGCACCTTGGGGGGGGCCCACGAGCAGTACTTC
j_gene: TRBJ2-7
len: 13
d_gene: .
abundance: .
v_gene: TRBV28

CDR3aa: CASSLTGVLKETQYF
CDR3nt: TGTGCCAGTAGCCTTACAGGGGTTTTAAAGGAGACCCAGTACTTC
j_gene: TRBJ2-5
len: 15
d_gene: TRBD1
abundance: once
v_gene: TRBV19

CDR3aa: CASSLVGTSGTDTQYF
CDR3nt: TGCGCCAGCAGCTTGGTAGGGACTAGCGGCACAGATACGCAGTATTTT
j_gene: TRBJ2-3
len: 16
d_gene: TRBD2
abundance: .
v_gene: TRBV5-1

CDR3aa: CASSLALAEYTGELFF
CDR3nt: TGTGCCAGCAGCTTGGCGTTAGCGGAGTACACCGGGGAGCTGTTTTTT
j_gene: TRBJ2-2
len: 16
d_gene: .
abundance: .
v_gene: TRBV5-6